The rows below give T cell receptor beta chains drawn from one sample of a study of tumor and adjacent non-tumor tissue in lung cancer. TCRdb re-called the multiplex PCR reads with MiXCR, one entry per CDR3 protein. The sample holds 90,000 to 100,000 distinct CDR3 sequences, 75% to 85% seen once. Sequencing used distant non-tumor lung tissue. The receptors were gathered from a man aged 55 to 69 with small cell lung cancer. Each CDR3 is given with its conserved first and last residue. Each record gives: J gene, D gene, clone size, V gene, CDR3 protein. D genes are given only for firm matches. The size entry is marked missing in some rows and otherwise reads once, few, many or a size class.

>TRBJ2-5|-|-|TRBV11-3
CASSRGSQETHYF
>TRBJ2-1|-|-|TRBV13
CVSSLGGDSDNQQFF
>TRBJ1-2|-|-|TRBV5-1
CASSRTVDGYTF
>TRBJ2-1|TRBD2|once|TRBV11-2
CASSLIGRDSYNVEFF
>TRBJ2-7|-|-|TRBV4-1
CTSSLDRLYEQHF
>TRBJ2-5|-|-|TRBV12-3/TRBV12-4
CASSPISGAMETQYF
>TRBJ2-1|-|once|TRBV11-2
CASSSVTAQSTYNEQLF
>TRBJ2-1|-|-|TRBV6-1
CASTVEEINEQLF
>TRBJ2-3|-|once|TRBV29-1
CSLEDRYRVLFDTRYF
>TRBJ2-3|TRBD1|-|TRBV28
CASGSIQGVGPTDTQYF
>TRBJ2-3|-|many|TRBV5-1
CASSISGGTDTQYF
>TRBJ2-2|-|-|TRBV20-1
CSAARGDSATGELFF
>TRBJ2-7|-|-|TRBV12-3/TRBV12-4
CASSCAHQGYYEQYF
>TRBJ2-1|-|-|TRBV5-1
CASSLVGQSGNEHFF
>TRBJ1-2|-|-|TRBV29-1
CSVFTGIIDGYTF
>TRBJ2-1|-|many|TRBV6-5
CATSPGPYNEQFF
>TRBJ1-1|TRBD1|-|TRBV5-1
CASSPGTGNMNTEAFF
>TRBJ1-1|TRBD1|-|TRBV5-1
CASRQGSSPTETFF
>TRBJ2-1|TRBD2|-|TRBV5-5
CASNSKLGSGRASGSYNEQFF
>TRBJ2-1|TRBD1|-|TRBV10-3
CAISPSTGSNEQFF
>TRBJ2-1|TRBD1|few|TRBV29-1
CSGVSPGTGVFNEQLF